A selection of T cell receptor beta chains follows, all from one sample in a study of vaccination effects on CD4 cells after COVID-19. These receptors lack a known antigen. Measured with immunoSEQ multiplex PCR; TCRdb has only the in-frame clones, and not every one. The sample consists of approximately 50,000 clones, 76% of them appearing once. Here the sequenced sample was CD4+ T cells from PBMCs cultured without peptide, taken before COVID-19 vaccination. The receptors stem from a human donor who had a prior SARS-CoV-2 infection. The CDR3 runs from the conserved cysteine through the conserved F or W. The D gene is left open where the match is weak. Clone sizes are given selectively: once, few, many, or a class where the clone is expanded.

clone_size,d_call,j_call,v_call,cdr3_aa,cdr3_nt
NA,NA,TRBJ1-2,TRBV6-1,CASSEAHGPNYGYTF,TGTGCCAGCAGTGAAGCTCACGGGCCTAACTATGGCTACACCTTC
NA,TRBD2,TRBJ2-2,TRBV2,CASSASGGAGELFF,TGTGCCAGCAGTGCAAGCGGGGGGGCCGGGGAGCTGTTTTTT
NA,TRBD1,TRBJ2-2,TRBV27,CASSSTGQHNTGELFF,TGTGCCAGCAGTTCGACGGGACAGCATAACACCGGGGAGCTGTTTTTT
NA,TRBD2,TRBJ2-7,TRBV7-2,CASSLGLAGEQYF,TGTGCCAGCAGCTTGGGACTAGCGGGTGAGCAGTACTTC
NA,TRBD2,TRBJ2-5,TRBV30,CAWSVGGSQETQYF,TGTGCCTGGAGTGTGGGCGGGAGCCAAGAGACCCAGTACTTC
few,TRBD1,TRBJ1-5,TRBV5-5,CASSVGQGGSNQPQHF,TGTGCCAGCAGCGTGGGACAGGGCGGTAGCAATCAGCCCCAGCATTTT
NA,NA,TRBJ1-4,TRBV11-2,CASSQRRWNEKLFF,TGTGCCAGCAGCCAACGGAGGTGGAATGAAAAACTGTTTTTT
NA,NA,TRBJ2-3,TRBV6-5,CASRDTSTDTQYF,TGTGCCAGCAGAGATACTAGCACAGATACGCAGTATTTT
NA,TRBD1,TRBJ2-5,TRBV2,CASRRTGRREETQYF,TGTGCCAGCCGTAGGACAGGGCGTAGGGAAGAGACCCAGTACTTC
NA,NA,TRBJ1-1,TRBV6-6,CASSRNERGTEAFF,TGTGCCAGCAGCCGCAATGAGAGGGGTACTGAAGCTTTCTTT
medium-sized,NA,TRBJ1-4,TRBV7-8,CASSPQGTANEKLFF,TGTGCCAGCAGCCCCCAAGGGACCGCAAACGAAAAACTGTTTTTT
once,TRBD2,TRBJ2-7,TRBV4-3,CASSQDAGGLSPASGISFEQYF,TGCGCCAGCAGCCAAGACGCCGGGGGTCTCTCCCCCGCTAGCGGGATTTCCTTCGAGCAGTACTTC
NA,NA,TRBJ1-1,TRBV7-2,CASSSTRGGGTEAFF,TGTGCCAGCAGCTCGACTCGGGGGGGAGGAACTGAAGCTTTCTTT
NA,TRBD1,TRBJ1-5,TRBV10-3,CAISGTGGVNQPQHF,TGTGCCATCAGTGGTACAGGGGGCGTGAATCAGCCCCAGCATTTT
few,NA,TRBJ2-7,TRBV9,CASSASGSRLFPYEQYF,TGTGCCAGCAGCGCCTCCGGGTCCCGCCTTTTCCCCTACGAGCAGTACTTC
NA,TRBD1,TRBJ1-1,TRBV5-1,CASSLGTGADTEAFF,TGCGCCAGCAGCTTGGGTACAGGGGCAGACACTGAAGCTTTCTTT
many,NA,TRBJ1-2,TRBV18,CASHNDPVGGYTF,TGTGCCAGCCATAACGACCCGGTGGGTGGCTACACCTTC
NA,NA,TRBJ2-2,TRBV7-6,CASSLVLGGELFF,TGTGCCAGCAGCTTAGTCCTTGGCGGGGAGCTGTTTTTT
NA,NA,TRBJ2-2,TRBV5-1,CASSLELLTGELFF,TGCGCCAGCAGCTTGGAATTGTTGACCGGGGAGCTGTTTTTT